The T cell receptor beta chain under discussion was sequenced for a study of OX40 agonist ivuxolimab in advanced cancers. For the wider study: Ivuxolimab was an agonistic, fully human IgG2 monoclonal antibody directed against OX40 (CD134), a costimulatory receptor. Intravenous ivuxolimab was administered to patients every 2 weeks at six dose levels: 0.01, 0.1, 0.3, 1.5, 3 and 10 mg/kg. Of the roughly 51 patients in dose escalation, about 20 had hepatocellular carcinoma, some 15 had melanoma, 9 had renal cell carcinoma and 9 had head and neck cancer. A male proportion of 82.7% and a mean age of roughly 58 years, ranging from about 20 to 79, were recorded for the dose-escalation cohort. Prior anti-PD-1, anti-PD-L1 or anti-CTLA-4 therapy was permitted, and approximately 39% of dose-escalation patients had received checkpoint inhibitors. Three dose-escalation patients achieved partial responses, one with hepatocellular carcinoma and two with cutaneous melanoma. Peripheral TCRbeta sequencing was intended to test whether TCR sequence diversity was altered and clonal T-cell expansion was caused by ivuxolimab. The monotherapy dose-escalation portion (N = 52 patients) of the phase I ivuxolimab trial is reported in the paper.

Overall study outcomes, separate from this receptor: Low levels of normalized T-cell clonal expansion were also shown by some nonresponding patients. The antigen specificity of the peripheral T cells that underwent clonal expansion was not determined. After ivuxolimab, CD8+ T cells had more expanded clones than CD4+ T cells on average. At doses of 0.1 to 3.0 mg/kg, clonal expansion of both CD4+ and CD8+ blood T cells was observed from baseline to week 6. Partial responders in the 0.1-3.0 mg/kg groups had among the lowest normalized peripheral clonal expansion, especially among CD8+ T cells.

Genomic DNA was extracted from sorted cells for sequencing of the TCRbeta CDR3 region. TCRbeta CDR3 regions were sequenced using the immunoSEQ Assay. The table was pulled from immuneACCESS by TCRdb, which kept in-frame rearrangements only. Such tables lose some clones; where checked, under half of the loss comes from unresolved V genes, and the rest has no known cause. The sample includes over 75,000 clones, with roughly 92% observed a single time. The ten most abundant clones make up around 2.8% of the sample. The trial excluded patients who had a history of autoimmune disease or who were on systemic immunosuppression. Peripheral blood for TCR sequencing was drawn from every dose cohort at baseline, at cycle 4 day 1 and at cycle 7 day 1. The samples were taken from a phase I, first-in-human, multicenter, open-label dose-escalation trial of ivuxolimab. Adults with locally advanced or metastatic melanoma, renal cell, hepatocellular, or head and neck squamous cell carcinoma were enrolled in the trial. CD4+ and CD8+ T cells were sorted separately from peripheral blood before TCR sequencing.

Comment on this clone: What antigen it recognizes has not been identified. It has no much larger one-base neighbor in the sample; base qualities were not kept.

In the germline V gene (reference sequence), CDR1 corresponds to LNHDA and CDR2 to SQIVND. At the junction V is shortened by 5 bases and J by 2 bases, with 16 bases in between. The CDR3, from cysteine to phenylalanine, totals 15 residues. CDR3 DNA is the only sequence kept; it has 45 bases, read in frame from the first base. The sequences come from CD4+ or CD8+ T cells sorted from blood, collected in a trial of the OX40 agonist ivuxolimab. This TCR was sampled from an adult with an advanced solid tumor such as melanoma, head and neck, liver or kidney cancer. The sequence links TRBV19 to TRBJ2-7; TRBD2 is perhaps the D gene, given 5 matching bases. The nucleotide sequence is given as TGTGCCAGTAGTTTAAAGGACTCTATCCCCTACGAGCAGTACTTC. It translates to CASSLKDSIPYEQYF.